The TCR beta chain described here comes from a study of cytomegalovirus exposure and HLA in healthy donors (dated by TCRdb to about 2017). Some background on the complete study: The 650 to 750 repertoires of the first cohort and the approximately 130 validation repertoires were produced on the same platform, according to a later analysis. The study was designed to test whether signatures of past pathogen exposure could be identified by cataloging public T cell receptors. In addition to the first cohort of roughly 700 subjects, a separate validation cohort of 100 to 150 different subjects was used. High-throughput TCR immunosequencing, statistical association of individual TCRs with disease status, and machine learning were combined to predict cytomegalovirus infection status. General findings and caveats noted by the study authors: Subsequent analysis determined that TCRs grouped into clusters in the first cohort also showed a tendency toward co-occurrence across the 90 to 150 validation repertoires, and approximately 93% of cluster scores exceeded 0. All 120 or so repertoires were used to score co-occurrence in the validation cohort in a later analysis, because that analysis had no HLA typing for the cohort. Most TCR sequences were seen in very few donors, while some public TCRs were found in many individuals. The study listed 150 to 200 TCR beta chains as associated with cytomegalovirus. In both the original and validation cohorts, the classifier was reported to diagnose cytomegalovirus status with high specificity and sensitivity. Three of the identified cytomegalovirus-associated TCR beta chains were confirmed in vitro to be specific for cytomegalovirus antigens. According to the authors, the approach could potentially be generalized to other disease states and immunological phenotypes.

Separate from the roughly 650-subject first cohort, the validation cohort of 90 to 150 subjects was the group to which the donors belonged. CDR1 and CDR2 (MDHEN, SYDVKM) derive from the germline V gene. Trimming costs V 3 bases and J 7 bases, and their ends lie 12 bases apart. The CDR3 numbers 14 residues from cysteine through phenylalanine. The only DNA kept is the CDR3, 42 bases in frame from the first base. Receptor amplification or capture employed the immunoSEQ multiplex PCR assay. The authors' analysis ran thus. To diagnose cytomegalovirus status from the catalog of TCR beta chain sequences, a statistical classification framework was built. In TCRdb, the immuneACCESS table is reduced to in-frame sequences with V and J assigned. These tables do not hold every clone; where another copy was compared, an unresolved V gene accounts for under half, and the others remain unexplained. V, J and clone size reflect that table, while D and trimming were determined from the DNA. The sample table contains around 120,000 clones; only one count was recorded for approximately 86% of them. The top ten constitute 4.4% of the sample.

Concerning this clone: Its antigen is not yet known. No per-base quality is available; no much larger clone lies one base away.

This receptor was obtained from a man between 18 and 35 years old in good health and CMV-seropositive. Source material: PBMCs. The sequence joins TRBV28 to TRBJ1-4, and possibly TRBD1, on 6 matching bases. The sequenced DNA: TGTGCCAGCAGTTTGAGTCAGGGGCCTGAAAAACTGTTTTTT. It codes for CASSLSQGPEKLFF.